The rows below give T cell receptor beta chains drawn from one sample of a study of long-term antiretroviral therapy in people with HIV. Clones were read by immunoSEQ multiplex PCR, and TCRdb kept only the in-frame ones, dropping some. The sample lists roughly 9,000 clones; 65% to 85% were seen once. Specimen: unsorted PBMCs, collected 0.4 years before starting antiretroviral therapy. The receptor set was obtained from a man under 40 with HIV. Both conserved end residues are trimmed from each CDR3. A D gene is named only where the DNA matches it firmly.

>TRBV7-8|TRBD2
ASSSPTSKETQY
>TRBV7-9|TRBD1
ASRPTGTETQY
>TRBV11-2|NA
ASIDWDPMNTEAF
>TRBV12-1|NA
ASSFLLEHEKLF
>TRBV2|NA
ASSPSQGSLETQY
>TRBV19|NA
ASSTRLGGFTEAF
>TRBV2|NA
ASRPYLEYGYT
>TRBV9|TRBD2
ASSGLAGATDTQY
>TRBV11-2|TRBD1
ASSPGTGGFGANVLT
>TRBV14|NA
ASSQYSGNTIY
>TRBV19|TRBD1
ATRGQGSSYEQY
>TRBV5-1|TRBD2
ASSFMTSGLSYEQY
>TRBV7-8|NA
ASSPNRQGPNTGELF
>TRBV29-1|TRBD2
SSGLAGAHEQF
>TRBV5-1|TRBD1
ASKRGQANTEAF
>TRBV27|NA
ASSFRAVSFHPLH
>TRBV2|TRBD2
ASRTSGGQQETQY
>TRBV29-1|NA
SLGEPQETQY
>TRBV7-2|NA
ASSLGQIERGYT